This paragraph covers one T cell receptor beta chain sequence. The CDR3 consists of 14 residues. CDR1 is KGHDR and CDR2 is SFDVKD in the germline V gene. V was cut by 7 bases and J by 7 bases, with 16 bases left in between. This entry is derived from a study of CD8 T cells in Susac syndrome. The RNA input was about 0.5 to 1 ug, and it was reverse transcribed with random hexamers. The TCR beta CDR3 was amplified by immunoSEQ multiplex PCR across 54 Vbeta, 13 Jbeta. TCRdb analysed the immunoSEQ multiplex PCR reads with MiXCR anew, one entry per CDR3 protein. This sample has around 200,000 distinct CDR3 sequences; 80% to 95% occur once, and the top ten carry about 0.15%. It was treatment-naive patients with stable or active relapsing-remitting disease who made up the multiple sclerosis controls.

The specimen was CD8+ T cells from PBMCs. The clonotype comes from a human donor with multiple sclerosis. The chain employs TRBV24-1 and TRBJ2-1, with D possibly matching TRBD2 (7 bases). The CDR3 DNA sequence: TGTGCCACCAGGGGGGGGCCATCAGAGAATGAGCAGTTCTTC. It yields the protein CATRGGPSENEQFF.